This TCR beta chain derives from a study of cytomegalovirus exposure and HLA in healthy donors (dated by TCRdb to the late 2010s). Notes on the research overall: An earlier analysis of some 620 of the donors reported under 300 Gb of sequence data and 117 million unique TCR beta sequences obtained from approximately 180 million T cells. Because of strong linkage in the cohort, roughly five DR-DQ haplotypes were treated as single units for association and clustering. The number of donors typed differed by locus, with roughly 629-640 for A, B, C, DRB1 and DQB1, around 500 for DQA1, 600 to 610 for DPA1, and under 490 for DPB1. Rather than using new phenotypic data, the later analysis identified candidate immune exposures from TCR beta sequences and from how often those sequences occurred across donors. The study aimed to test whether cataloging public T cell receptors could reveal signatures of past pathogen exposure. Donor age, sex, ethnicity and CMV serostatus were collected together with the repertoire data. An early release covering just under 650 HLA-typed donors comprised approximately 300 gigabases of sequencing data and 85 million to 100 million unique TCR sequences. An earlier analysis of about 600 of the donors used high-throughput TCR beta sequencing to judge whether each TCR beta V gene segment behaved as functional or pseudogenic. A later analysis re-examined previously published TCR beta repertoires from just over 650 donors and added high-resolution HLA genotyping to investigate patterns of TCR occurrence. The genetic ancestry cluster associated with self-reported Caucasian donors included roughly four fifths of the 398 genotyped donors. Among 300 to 500 genotyped donors of the cohort, an average of about 220,000 unique TCR beta nucleotide sequences was sequenced per donor, of which approximately 19% were non-productive. Every repertoire in the discovery cohort had been generated on one and the same sequencing platform. Using immunosequencing, the study profiled T cell repertoires from around 670 subjects and related those repertoires to cytomegalovirus serostatus. Along with the approximately 700-subject first cohort, a separate validation cohort of over a hundred different subjects was used. A later genetic analysis took genome-wide SNP genotypes for about 65% of the 666 donors and used that subset as a discovery cohort. HLA typing covered class I and class II loci at four-digit resolution. To predict cytomegalovirus infection status, the study combined high-throughput TCR immunosequencing, statistical association of individual TCRs with disease status, and machine learning.

The cohort comprised fewer than 750 healthy bone marrow donors. At the time of sampling, every cohort member was nominally healthy, though immune exposures that went unrecorded were likely present. The donor was CMV seronegative and belonged to the group of 320 or so seronegative cohort members. Each donor provided a peripheral blood sample, and peripheral blood mononuclear cells were used for TCR beta sequencing. Genomic DNA extraction from the blood cell samples was performed with the Qiagen DNeasy Blood Extraction Kit. Overall study results and their limits: A cluster of highly shared sequence variants was judged likely to be a technical artifact of the sequencing pipeline. A later analysis reported that several top co-occurrence clusters appeared linked to parvovirus B19, influenza, CMV and Epstein-Barr virus. Correlated functional status among segregating V segments might be attributable to linkage disequilibrium, but an unknown experimental factor could not be ruled out. An earlier analysis of several hundred of the donors showed that most TCR beta V segments appeared in productive rearrangements either about 90% or about 30% of the time, which broadly matched IMGT annotations. A later analysis found that most CMV-associated TCR beta chains appeared HLA-restricted, with HLA associations seemingly driven largely by CMV exposure. Some IMGT-functional V segments, including TRBV6-2 and TRBV6-3, could not be told apart with the 87-base-pair reads, so those segments were excluded. At a false discovery rate of 0.05, a later analysis linked some 17,000 TCR beta sequences to specific HLA alleles. According to a later analysis, TCR association rates differed among HLA loci, with DRB1 alleles showing the most associated TCRs and HLA-C alleles showing the fewest. In this cohort, only TCR beta chains were sequenced, and detectable features were limited by the absence of alpha or paired-chain data. Because counts were too low, approximately 18 rarely observed V segments, including chromosome 9 orphons, were excluded from the earlier analysis of 500 to 700 of the donors. When HLA alleles, especially DR and DQ, strongly co-occurred, attributing TCR associations to individual alleles was difficult. A later genetic analysis reported fewer N-insertions in productive TCRs among donors in an Asian-associated ancestry cluster than the roughly 720-donor mean. Compared with equally common non-associated chains, HLA-associated TCR beta chains in a later analysis were more clonally expanded and had lower generation probabilities. Sequencing depth was assumed to be roughly uniform across donors in the presence/absence analyses, though that assumption may not hold. A further reported finding was that TCR beta sequences accurately predicted the HLA-A and HLA-B alleles for most subjects in the first cohort. Three of the identified cytomegalovirus-associated TCR beta chains were confirmed in vitro to be specific for cytomegalovirus antigens. The study gave a list of some 150 TCR beta chains associated with cytomegalovirus. Because HLA typing was unavailable for some donors at each locus, only the typed subset was used in association tests. In both the original and validation cohorts, the classifier was reported to diagnose cytomegalovirus status with high specificity and sensitivity. An association between a missense DCLRE1C variant and V-gene and J-gene trimming of TCR beta chains was found in a later genetic analysis and replicated in an independent cohort. Most TCR sequences were seen in very few donors, while some public TCRs were found in many individuals. CMV serostatus was the only immune exposure information available for the cohort. It was suggested by the authors that the approach could potentially be generalized to other disease states and immunological phenotypes.

The library was obtained by the immunoSEQ multiplex PCR assay. For the multiplex PCR, a mixture combining 60 forward primers for TCR Vbeta segments and 13 reverse primers for TCR Jbeta segments was used. The CDR3 region of rearranged TCR beta genes was amplified from genomic DNA with a multiplex PCR assay. On the Illumina HiSeq System, the amplified TCR beta libraries were sequenced as 87-base-pair reads. Regarding the original processing steps: A later analysis tallied approximately 87 million unique TCR beta chains across the 640 or so repertoires, and some 10 million of those chains were shared by two or more donors. Raw reads were error-corrected and collapsed into unique sequences with a nearest-neighbor algorithm that merged closely related sequences to remove PCR and sequencing errors. CDR3 sequences were aligned to IMGT reference sequences to assign V, D and J gene segments. For a sequence to be retained, a match of at least six nucleotides to both a V gene segment and a J gene segment was required. A rearrangement counted as productive if the CDR3 had no stop codons and remained in frame with V and J, and every other rearrangement counted as non-productive. CDR3 was defined by IMGT convention, running from the second conserved V-encoded cysteine to the conserved J-encoded phenylalanine. The earlier analysis of 500 to 600 of the donors excluded sequences that lacked an unambiguous match to a single V gene segment. In an earlier analysis of some 590 of the donors, a V segment was called functional when productive rearrangements were above 56.7%, and segregating when the standard deviation between donors exceeded 5%. A statistical classification framework was built for diagnosing cytomegalovirus status from the catalog of TCR beta chain sequences. In a later analysis, TCR nucleotide sequences were compared against IMGT/GENE-DB human TR gene sequences so that V and J genes could be assigned. The TCRdist pipeline was used in a later analysis to assign CDR3 sequences and most-parsimonious VDJ recombination scenarios. In a later analysis, every TCR beta chain was defined by the combination of its CDR3 amino acid sequence and its V-gene family, and reads without a unique V-gene family were dropped. As a way to deal with suspected cross-contamination and a sequencing artifact, a later analysis dropped over 550 nucleotide sequences that were highly shared and had low generation probability. In a later analysis, a clonal expansion index was calculated for each public chain from normalized within-repertoire ranks of inferred template counts. In a later analysis, generation probabilities were computed using a VDJ recombination model fitted to out-of-frame rearrangements, and the results were checked against IGoR. A later analysis scored TCR-TCR, TCR-HLA and TCR-CMV co-occurrence with hypergeometric tests, applying a repertoire-size bias correction to TCR pairs. In a later analysis, false discovery rates were estimated by permuting HLA or CMV assignments 20 times. A later analysis grouped co-occurring TCRs with DBSCAN, adding TCRdist sequence similarity when clustering within HLA-allele-positive subsets. Repertoires with fewer than 30,000 or more than 120,000 public chains, plus five repertoires with anomalous nucleotide sharing, were excluded from co-occurrence clustering. The table was pulled from immuneACCESS by TCRdb, which kept in-frame rearrangements only. Such tables lose some clones; where checked, under half of the loss comes from unresolved V genes, and the rest has no known cause. The DNA gave D and trimming, while V, J and clone size come from that table. This sample gives approximately 210,000 clones in total; over 70% of them show up just once. Around 1.2% of the sample lies in the top ten.

This clone was counted between two and nine times. Its cognate antigen has yet to be identified. Base qualities are not recorded, but no much larger clone differs from it by a single base. The CDR3 starts with the cysteine, ends with the phenylalanine, and has 16 residues. The entry retains the CDR3 DNA only, 48 bases that are in frame from base 1. The junction carries 22 bases between V and J, which are trimmed by 6 bases and 4 bases respectively. The receptor comes from a man aged 25-45 years in good health and CMV-seronegative. Material: PBMCs. The sequence is built from TRBV23-1 and TRBJ2-7, and perhaps TRBD1 as D gene, on 6 matching bases. TRBV23-1 is treated as an ORF (open reading frame) with a function not yet certain. The CDR3 region: CASRFLSYRVTYEQYF. The nucleotide sequence reads TGCGCCAGCAGGTTCCTGAGCTACAGGGTTACTTACGAGCAGTACTTC.